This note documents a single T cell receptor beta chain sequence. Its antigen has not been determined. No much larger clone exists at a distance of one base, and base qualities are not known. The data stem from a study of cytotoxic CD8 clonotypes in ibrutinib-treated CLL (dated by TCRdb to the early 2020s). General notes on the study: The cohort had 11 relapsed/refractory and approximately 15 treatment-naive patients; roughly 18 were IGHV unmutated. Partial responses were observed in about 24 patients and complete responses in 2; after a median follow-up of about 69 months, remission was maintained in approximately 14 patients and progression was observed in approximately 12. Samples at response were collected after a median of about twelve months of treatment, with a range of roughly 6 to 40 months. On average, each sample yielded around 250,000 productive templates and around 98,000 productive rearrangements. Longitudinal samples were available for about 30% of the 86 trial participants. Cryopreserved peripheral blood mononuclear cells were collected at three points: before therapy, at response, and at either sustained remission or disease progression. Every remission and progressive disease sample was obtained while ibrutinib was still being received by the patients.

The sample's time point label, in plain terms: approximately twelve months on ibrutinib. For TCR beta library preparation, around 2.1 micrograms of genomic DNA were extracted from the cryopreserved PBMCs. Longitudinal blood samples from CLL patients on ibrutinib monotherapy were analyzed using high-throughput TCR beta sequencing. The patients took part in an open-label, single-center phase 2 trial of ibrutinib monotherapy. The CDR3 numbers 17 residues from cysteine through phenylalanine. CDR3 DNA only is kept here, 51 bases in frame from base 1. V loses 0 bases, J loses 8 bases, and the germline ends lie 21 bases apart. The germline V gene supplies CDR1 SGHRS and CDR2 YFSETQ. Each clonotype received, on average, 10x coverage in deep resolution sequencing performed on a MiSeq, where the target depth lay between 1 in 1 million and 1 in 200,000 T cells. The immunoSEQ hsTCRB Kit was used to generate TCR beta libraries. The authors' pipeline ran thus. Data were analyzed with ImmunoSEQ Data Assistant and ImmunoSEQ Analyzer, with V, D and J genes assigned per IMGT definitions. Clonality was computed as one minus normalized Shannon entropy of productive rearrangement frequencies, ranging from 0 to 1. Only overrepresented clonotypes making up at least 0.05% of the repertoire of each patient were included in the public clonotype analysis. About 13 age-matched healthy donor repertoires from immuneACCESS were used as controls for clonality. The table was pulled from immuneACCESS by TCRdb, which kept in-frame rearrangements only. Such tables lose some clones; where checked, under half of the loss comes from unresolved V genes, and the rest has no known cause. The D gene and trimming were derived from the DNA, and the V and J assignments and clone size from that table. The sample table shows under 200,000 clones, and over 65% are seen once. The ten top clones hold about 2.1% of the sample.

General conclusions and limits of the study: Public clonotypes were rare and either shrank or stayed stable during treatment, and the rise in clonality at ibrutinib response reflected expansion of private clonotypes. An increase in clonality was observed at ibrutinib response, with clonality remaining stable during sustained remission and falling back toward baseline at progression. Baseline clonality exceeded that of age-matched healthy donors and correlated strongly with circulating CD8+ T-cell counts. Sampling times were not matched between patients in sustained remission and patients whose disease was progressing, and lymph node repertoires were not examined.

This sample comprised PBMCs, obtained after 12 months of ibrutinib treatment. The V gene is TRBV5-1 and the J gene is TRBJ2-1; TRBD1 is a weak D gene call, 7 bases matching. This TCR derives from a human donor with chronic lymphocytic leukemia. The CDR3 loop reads CASSLGRDSGGVDEQFF. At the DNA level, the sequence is TGCGCCAGCAGCTTGGGCCGGGACTCAGGGGGTGTCGATGAGCAGTTCTTC.